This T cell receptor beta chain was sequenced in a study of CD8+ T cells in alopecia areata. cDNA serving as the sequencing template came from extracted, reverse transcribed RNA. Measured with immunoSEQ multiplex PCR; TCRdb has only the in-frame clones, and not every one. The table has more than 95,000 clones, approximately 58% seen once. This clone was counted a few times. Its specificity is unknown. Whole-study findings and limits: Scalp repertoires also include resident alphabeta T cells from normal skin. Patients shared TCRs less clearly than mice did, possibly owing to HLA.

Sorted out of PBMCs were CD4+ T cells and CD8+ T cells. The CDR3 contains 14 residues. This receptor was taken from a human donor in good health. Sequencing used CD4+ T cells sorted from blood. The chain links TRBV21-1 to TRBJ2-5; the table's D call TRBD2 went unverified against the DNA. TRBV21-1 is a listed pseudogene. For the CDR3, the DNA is TGTGCCAGCAGCAAACTAGCGGGGGTAGAGACCCAGTACTTC. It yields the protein CASSKLAGVETQYF.